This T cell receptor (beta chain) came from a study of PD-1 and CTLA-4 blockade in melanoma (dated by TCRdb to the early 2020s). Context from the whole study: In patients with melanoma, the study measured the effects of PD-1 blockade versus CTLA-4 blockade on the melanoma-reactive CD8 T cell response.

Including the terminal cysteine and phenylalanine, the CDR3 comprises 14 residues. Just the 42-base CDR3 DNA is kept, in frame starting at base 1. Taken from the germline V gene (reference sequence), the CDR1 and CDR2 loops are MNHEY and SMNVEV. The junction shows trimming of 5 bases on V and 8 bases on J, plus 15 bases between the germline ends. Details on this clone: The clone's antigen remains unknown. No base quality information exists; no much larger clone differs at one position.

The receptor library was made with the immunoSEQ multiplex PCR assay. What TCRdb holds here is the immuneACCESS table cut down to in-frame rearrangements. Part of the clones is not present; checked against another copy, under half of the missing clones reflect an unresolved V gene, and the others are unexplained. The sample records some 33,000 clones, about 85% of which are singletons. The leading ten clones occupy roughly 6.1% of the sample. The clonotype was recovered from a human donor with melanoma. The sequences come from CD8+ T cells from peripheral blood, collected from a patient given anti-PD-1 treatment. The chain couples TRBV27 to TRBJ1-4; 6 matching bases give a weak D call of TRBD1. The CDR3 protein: CASSRGGPWEKLFF. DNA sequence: TGTGCCAGCAGTAGAGGGGGACCGTGGGAAAAACTGTTTTTT.